The 19 T cell receptor beta chains presented below share a single source sample, sequenced in a study of blood T cell repertoires in COVID-19 (dated by TCRdb to about 2020). Libraries were constructed by the immunoSEQ multiplex PCR assay. TCRdb's version of the immuneACCESS table is confined to in-frame rearrangements and falls short of the full clone set. An unresolved V gene accounts for under half of the shortfall where checked; the remainder is of unknown origin. For this sample there are about 200,000 clones; about 86% appear just once. 0.7% to 0.8% of the sample is taken by the ten largest. Sequenced material: peripheral blood. All receptors derive from a woman aged 70 to 79 with acute or convalescent COVID-19.

V usage is TRBV3-1 (or the pseudogene TRBV3-2) and J usage is TRBJ2-1, with TRBD2 as a possible D gene (6 bases). The CDR3 spans 14 residues. Germline CDR1 and CDR2: LGHDT and YNNKEL (reference sequence). With 2 bases removed from V and 7 bases from J, the gap between germline ends came to 12 bases. The CDR3 DNA reads TGTGCCAGCAGCCAACGTGGGGGAGGAAATGAGCAGTTCTTC. Encoded protein: CASSQRGGGNEQFF.

The rearrangement joins TRBV19 to TRBJ2-7; TRBD1 matches 7 bases. The germline CDR1 and CDR2 sequences are LNHDA and SQIVND (reference sequence). V trimming: 9 bases; J trimming: 4 bases; junction bases outside the gene matches: 9. The CDR3 has 13 amino acids. The DNA for the CDR3 is TGTGCCAGCCGGGACAGTACATTTTACGAGCAGTACTTC. It is translated as CASRDSTFYEQYF.

The J gene is TRBJ2-2, the V gene TRBV25-1; 8 bases map to TRBD1. Unmatched junction bases numbered 3, after V lost 4 bases and J lost 5 bases. CDR3 length equals 14 residues. The V gene's germline CDR1 is MGHDK and CDR2 SYGVNS. The CDR3 coding sequence is TGTGCCAGCAGTGTAAGGACAGGGACCGGGGAGCTGTTTTTT. Amino acids: CASSVRTGTGELFF.

The chain combines TRBV7-2 with TRBJ2-5; maybe TRBD2 (5 bases). Germline CDR1 SGHTA, CDR2 FQGNSA. The V and J ends lost 4 bases and 1 base respectively, with 16 bases between them. This CDR3 region has 16 residues. CDR3 nucleotides: TGTGCCAGCAGCTCGTATAGGGAGACTTTCCAAGAGACCCAGTACTTC. It yields the protein CASSSYRETFQETQYF.

This rearrangement joins TRBV19 to TRBJ2-7; D is unclear. In germline, CDR1 is LNHDA, CDR2 SQIVND (reference sequence). CDR3 length equals 14 residues. V was trimmed by 1 base and J by 2 bases, leaving 9 bases between them. The DNA for the CDR3 is TGTGCCAGTAGTATAGCCAACAACCCCTACGAGCAGTACTTC. Translating gives CASSIANNPYEQYF.

CDR3 sequence (DNA): TGCGCCAGCAGCTTGGGCGGGACAGGGTCCTACGAGCAGTACTTC. This translates into CASSLGGTGSYEQYF. The V and J genes are TRBV5-1 and TRBJ2-7; TRBD1 matches 9 bases. The CDR3 runs to 15 residues. Germline lookup yields CDR1 SGHRS and CDR2 YFSETQ. V was pared by 0 bases and J by 1 base, with 2 bases of the junction left unmatched. Combining the CDR3 with reference TRBV5-1 and TRBJ2-7 gives the whole variable domain KAGVTQTPRYLIKTRGQQVTLSCSPISGHRSVSWYQQTPGQGLQFLFEYFSETQRNKGNFPGRFSGRQFSNSRSEMNVSTLELGDSALYLCASSLGGTGSYEQYFGPGTRLTVT.

This clone was found once. This chain connects TRBV7-6 to TRBJ2-7, with D possibly matching TRBD1 (5 bases). Germline lookup yields CDR1 SGHVS and CDR2 FNYEAQ. This CDR3 is built from 14 residues. V was clipped by 0 bases and J by 5 bases, with 11 bases between them. Written as DNA, the CDR3 is TGTGCCAGCAGCTTAGCGCAGGGTCTCAACGAGCAGTACTTC. Protein sequence: CASSLAQGLNEQYF.

The V and J genes are TRBV28 and TRBJ1-2, with D unresolved. V dropped 8 bases and J dropped 2 bases, with 12 bases sitting between them. Germline V gene data show CDR1 as MDHEN and CDR2 as SYDVKM. The CDR3 runs to 13 residues. The CDR3 sequence: CASSPGWNYGYTF. DNA of the CDR3: TGTGCCAGCTCCCCCGGGTGGAACTATGGCTACACCTTC.

This clone was recorded once. V gene TRBV18 combines with J gene TRBJ2-7; 7 bases map to TRBD2. The CDR3 contains 14 residues. Looked up from germline, CDR1 is KGHSH and CDR2 is LQKENI. V shed 2 bases and J 3 bases; nucleotides not matched to a gene: 4. The CDR3 DNA reads as TGTGCCAGCTCACCAGCTGCGGGGGACTACGAGCAGTACTTC. It codes for CASSPAAGDYEQYF.

The chain is built from TRBV11-3 and TRBJ2-5, with 8 bases identical to TRBD2. This CDR3 has 13 amino acids. After removal of 6 bases from V and 4 bases from J, the junction contained 4 bases not matched to a gene. Germline V gene sequence: CDR1 SGHNT, CDR2 YENEEA. Written as DNA, the CDR3 is TGTGCCAGCAGTCGGGGGGGCAGAGAGACCCAGTACTTC. This translates into CASSRGGRETQYF.

This CDR3 reads CSVAHPSIYGYTF. As DNA, the CDR3 is TGCAGCGTTGCCCACCCTTCTATCTATGGCTACACCTTC. The chain recombines TRBV29-1 with TRBJ1-2; D unresolved. V was cut by 4 bases and J by 4 bases, with 13 bases left in between. This CDR3 contains 13 residues. In germline, CDR1 is SQVTM, CDR2 ANQGSEA.

This sequence joins TRBV11-2 and TRBJ2-7; 12 bases align to TRBD2. This CDR3 region has 17 residues. Germline trimming cut 2 bases from V and 7 bases from J; bases unmatched to any gene: 12. In germline, CDR1 is SGHAT, CDR2 FQNNGV. The CDR3: CASSLPTSGSKREEQYF. The CDR3 nucleotides read TGTGCCAGCAGCTTACCGACTAGCGGGAGCAAAAGGGAAGAGCAGTACTTC. Using reference TRBV11-2 and TRBJ2-7 for the parts outside the CDR3, the full variable domain is EAGVAQSPRYKIIEKRQSVAFWCNPISGHATLYWYQQILGQGPKLLIQFQNNGVVDDSQLPKDRFSAERLKGVDSTLKIQPAKLEDSAVYLCASSLPTSGSKREEQYFGPGTRLTVT.

V and J are TRBV18 and TRBJ2-7; tentative D call: TRBD2 (5 bases). The CDR3 is made up of 16 amino acids. Germline values: CDR1 KGHSH, CDR2 LQKENI. Trimming cost V 2 bases and J 2 bases, with 16 bases left between them. The CDR3 region has the DNA TGTGCCAGCTCACCAAGGACGGCAGGCGGGCCCTACGAGCAGTACTTC. Translating it yields CASSPRTAGGPYEQYF.

The rearrangement joins TRBV7-3 to TRBJ2-5, with D uncertain. Deletions cut 2 bases from V and 5 bases from J, with 9 bases between. This CDR3 spans 13 amino acids. Germline CDR1 and CDR2: SGHTA and FQGTGA. The CDR3 loop reads CASSLGRSETQYF. In nucleotides, the CDR3 is TGTGCCAGCAGCTTAGGCCGATCGGAGACCCAGTACTTC.

This clone was seen only once. V and J are TRBV6-5 and TRBJ2-5, with 7 bases matching TRBD2. The CDR3 has 14 amino acids. CDR1 is MNHEY, CDR2 SVGAGI, per germline. V lost 9 bases to trimming and J lost 0 bases; unmatched junction nucleotides: 7. The CDR3 reads CASRGGGNQETQYF. The CDR3 nucleotides are TGTGCCAGTCGTGGGGGGGGGAACCAAGAGACCCAGTACTTC.

This clone was counted once. The rearrangement uses TRBV12-3 or TRBV12-4 and TRBJ2-7; tentative D call: TRBD1 (5 bases). Trimming removed 3 bases from V and 3 bases from J, with 9 bases in between. The CDR3 has 13 amino acids. The CDR3 nucleotides read TGTGCCAGCAGTTTTAAGGGGAACTACGAGCAGTACTTC. Its protein product is CASSFKGNYEQYF.

The chain uses TRBV5-6 and TRBJ2-7; 9 bases agree with TRBD2. CDR1 is SGHDT, CDR2 YYEEEE, per germline. The CDR3 runs 17 residues. V trimming: 1 base; J trimming: 3 bases; junction bases outside the gene matches: 11. The CDR3 DNA reads as TGTGCCAGCAGCTTGCGGGTAGGGGAACTAGCGGGCTACGAGCAGTACTTC. Translating gives CASSLRVGELAGYEQYF. The full variable domain, with the rest looked up from reference TRBV5-6 and TRBJ2-7, is DAGVTQSPTHLIKTRGQQVTLRCSPKSGHDTVSWYQQALGQGPQFIFQYYEEEERQRGNFPDRFSGHQFPNYSSELNVNALLLGDSALYLCASSLRVGELAGYEQYFGPGTRLTVT.

The V and J genes are TRBV7-9 and TRBJ2-1; tentative D call: TRBD2 (6 bases). The length of the CDR3 is 16 residues. Germline V gene data show CDR1 as SEHNR and CDR2 as FQNEAQ (reference sequence). V was clipped by 2 bases and J by 11 bases, with 22 bases between them. The CDR3 nucleotides read TGTGCCAGCAGCTTACGGGGTAGCGGCGGATTCGGGAAGCAGTTCTTC. The encoded protein is CASSLRGSGGFGKQFF.

V is TRBV6-5 and J is TRBJ1-3; 9 bases fit TRBD1. Germline V gene lookup returns CDR1 MNHEY and CDR2 SVGAGI. The ends lost 6 bases at V and 4 bases at J; junction bases unmatched: 4. The CDR3 runs to 14 residues. DNA of the CDR3: TGTGCCAGCAGCCTACAGGGGGCCGGAAACACCATATATTTT. This codes for CASSLQGAGNTIYF.